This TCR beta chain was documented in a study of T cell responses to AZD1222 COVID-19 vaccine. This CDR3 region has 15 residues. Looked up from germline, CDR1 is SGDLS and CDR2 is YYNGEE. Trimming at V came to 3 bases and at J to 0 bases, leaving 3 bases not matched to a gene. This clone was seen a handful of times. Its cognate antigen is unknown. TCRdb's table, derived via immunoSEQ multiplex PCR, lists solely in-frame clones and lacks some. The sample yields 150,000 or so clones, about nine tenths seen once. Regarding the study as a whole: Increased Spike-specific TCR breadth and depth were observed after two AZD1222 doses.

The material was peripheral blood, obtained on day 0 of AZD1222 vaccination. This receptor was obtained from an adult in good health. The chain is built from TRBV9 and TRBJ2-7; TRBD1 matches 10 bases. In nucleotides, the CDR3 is TGTGCCAGCAGCGAAGGGACAGGGGTCTCCTACGAGCAGTACTTC. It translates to CASSEGTGVSYEQYF.